This TCR beta chain was recorded in a study of cytomegalovirus exposure and HLA in healthy donors. V was trimmed by 3 bases and J by 1 base, leaving 10 bases between them. Germline-derived CDR1 and CDR2 are SGHNT and YYREEE (reference sequence). This CDR3 has 14 residues. PCR amplification relied on 60 Vbeta primers (plus 13 Jbeta primers). Sequencing was performed with immunoSEQ multiplex PCR; in TCRdb, only in-frame clones are kept and a portion is missing. The sample holds fewer than 250,000 clones; about 69% are singletons and the top ten take about 4.8%. The rearrangement links TRBV5-4 to TRBJ2-5, with D tentatively TRBD1 (5 bases). The specimen was PBMCs. This receptor was taken from a man aged 25 to 45 in good health and CMV-seropositive. The CDR3 DNA sequence: TGTGCCAGCAGCTCTTTTCAGGGCCAAGAGACCCAGTACTTC. This encodes CASSSFQGQETQYF.